This entry describes one TCR beta chain. The sample comes from a study of early T cells in non-severe SARS-CoV-2 infection. Trimming cost V 0 bases and J 4 bases; bases outside gene matches: 7. CDR1 is LGHNA, CDR2 YNFKEQ, per germline. The CDR3 consists of 17 residues. From the 5' RACE reads, TCRdb called clonotypes with MiXCR, one entry per CDR3 protein. The sample contains 70,000 to 95,000 distinct CDR3 sequences, under 15% of which appear only once. The sequence was collected from an adult who was a healthcare worker with PCR-confirmed SARS-CoV-2 infection or an uninfected control (not recorded which). The rearrangement uses TRBV4-2 and TRBJ2-3; 10 nucleotides agree with TRBD2. The source material was whole blood. CDR3 amino acids: CASSQEGSGGAADTQYF. The CDR3 DNA is TGTGCCAGCAGCCAAGAGGGCAGCGGGGGGGCGGCAGATACGCAGTATTTT.